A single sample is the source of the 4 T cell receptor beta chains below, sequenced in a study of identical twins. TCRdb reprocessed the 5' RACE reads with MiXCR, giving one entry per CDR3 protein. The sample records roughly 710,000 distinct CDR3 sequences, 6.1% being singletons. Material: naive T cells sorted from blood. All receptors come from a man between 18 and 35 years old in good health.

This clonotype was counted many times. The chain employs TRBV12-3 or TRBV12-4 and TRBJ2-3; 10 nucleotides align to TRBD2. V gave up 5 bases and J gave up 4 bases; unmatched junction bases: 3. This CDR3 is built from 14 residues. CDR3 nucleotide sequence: TGTGCCAGCAGTGGTAGCGGGAGGCCAGATACGCAGTATTTT. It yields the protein CASSGSGRPDTQYF.

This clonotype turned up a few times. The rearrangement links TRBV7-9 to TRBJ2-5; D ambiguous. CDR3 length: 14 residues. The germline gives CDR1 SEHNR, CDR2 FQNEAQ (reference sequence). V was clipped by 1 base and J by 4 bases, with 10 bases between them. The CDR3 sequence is CASSLEDTGETQYF. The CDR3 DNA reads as TGTGCCAGCAGCTTAGAGGATACTGGAGAGACCCAGTACTTC. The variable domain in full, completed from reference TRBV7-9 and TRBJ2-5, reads DTGVSQNPRHKITKRGQNVTFRCDPISEHNRLYWYRQTLGQGPEFLTYFQNEAQLEKSRLLSDRFSAERPKGSFSTLEIQRTEQGDSAMYLCASSLEDTGETQYFGPGTRLLVL.

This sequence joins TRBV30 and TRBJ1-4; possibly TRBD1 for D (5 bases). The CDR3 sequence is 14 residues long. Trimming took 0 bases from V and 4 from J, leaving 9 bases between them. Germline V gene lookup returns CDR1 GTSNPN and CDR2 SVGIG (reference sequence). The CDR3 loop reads CAWSVTGRNEKLFF. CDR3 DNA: TGTGCCTGGAGTGTAACAGGCCGTAATGAAAAACTGTTTTTT.

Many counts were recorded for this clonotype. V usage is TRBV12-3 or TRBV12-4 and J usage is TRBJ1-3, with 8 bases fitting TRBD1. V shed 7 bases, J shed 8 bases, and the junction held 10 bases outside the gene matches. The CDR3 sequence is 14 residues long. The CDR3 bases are TGTGCCAGCACCTCCCTACAGGGGGATGACACCATATATTTT. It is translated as CASTSLQGDDTIYF.